These 27 T cell receptor beta chains share one sample of origin, sequenced in a study of OX40 agonist ivuxolimab in advanced cancers. The table came from immunoSEQ multiplex PCR; TCRdb's copy has only in-frame clones and leaves some out. The repertoire includes 100,000 or so clones, approximately 89% of them detected once, and approximately 0.55% sits in the top ten. The sequenced sample was CD4+ or CD8+ T cells sorted from blood, obtained in a trial of the OX40 agonist ivuxolimab. The receptor set was obtained from an adult with an advanced solid tumor such as melanoma, head and neck, liver or kidney cancer.

This rearrangement joins TRBV7-8 to TRBJ2-2; possible D gene TRBD2, 5 bases. This CDR3 region has 17 residues. The ends were cut back, 5 bases at V and 4 bases at J, with 20 bases in the middle. Germline V gene lookup returns CDR1 SGHVS and CDR2 FQNEAQ. For the CDR3, the DNA is TGTGCCAGCAGCCCACCGTTCCGGGAAGATCCCACCGGGGAGCTGTTTTTT. Translated, it gives CASSPPFREDPTGELFF.

The chain is built from TRBV11-3 and TRBJ2-5, with 13 bases fitting TRBD2. Germline V CDR1 and CDR2: SGHNT, YENEEA. This CDR3 comprises 17 residues. The V gene end was trimmed by 1 base and the J gene end by 5 bases; junction bases not matched to a gene: 7. The CDR3 here is CASSLGGLAGVAETQYF. CDR3 nucleotides: TGTGCCAGCAGCTTAGGCGGACTAGCGGGAGTCGCTGAGACCCAGTACTTC.

The chain has TRBV7-9 and TRBJ2-5, with TRBD2 matching over 14 bases. J lost 5 bases, V lost 4 bases, and 12 bases had no gene match. CDR1 SEHNR and CDR2 FQNEAQ come from the germline V gene (reference sequence). This CDR3 region has 18 residues. The CDR3 nucleotides are TGTGCCAGCAGCTCTGGACTAGCGGGAGGTTTTCGTCAGGAGACCCAGTACTTC. Its translation: CASSSGLAGGFRQETQYF.

This clone appeared a few times. V is TRBV5-4 and J is TRBJ1-2; TRBD1 matches 9 bases. J was trimmed by 4 bases and V by 4 bases; bases with no gene match: 8. This CDR3 is built from 15 residues. Per germline, CDR1 SGHNT and CDR2 YYREEE (reference sequence). CDR3 DNA: TGTGCCAGCAGCGATACGGGACAGGGAGGCTATGGCTACACCTTC. Its protein product is CASSDTGQGGYGYTF.

This clone was recorded once. V usage is TRBV6-1 and J usage is TRBJ2-7; 7 positions match TRBD1. This CDR3 has 11 residues. The trim removed 5 bases at V and 6 bases at J, leaving 1 base unmatched. Germline CDR1 MNHNS, CDR2 SASEGT. CDR3 sequence: CASSYRGEQYF. In nucleotides, the CDR3 is TGTGCCAGCAGTTACAGGGGCGAGCAGTACTTC.

The CDR3 DNA follows: TGTGGGGCAAGGGGGACGGCTGAAGCTTTCTTT. Its protein product is CGARGTAEAFF. The chain is built from TRBV28 and TRBJ1-1; D may be TRBD1 (6 bases). The CDR3 loop spans 11 amino acids. Germline CDR1 and CDR2: MDHEN and SYDVKM.

CDR3 bases: TGTGCCAGTAGTATGCCTGGGGCCGAGACCCAGTACTTC. Its translation: CASSMPGAETQYF. The V call is TRBV19, the J call TRBJ2-5; perhaps TRBD1 as D (5 bases). The CDR3 is made up of 13 amino acids. Trimming removed 3 bases at V and 5 bases at J, with 10 bases between. Per germline, CDR1 LNHDA and CDR2 SQIVND (reference sequence).

V gene TRBV7-2 combines with J gene TRBJ1-4; possibly TRBD1 for D (5 bases). CDR1 and CDR2 (germline): SGHTA, FQGNSA. Between the trimmed V and J ends, which lost 1 base and 13 bases, there was a span of 13 bases. The CDR3 totals 13 residues. The CDR3: CASSLEMGVALFF. CDR3 bases: TGTGCCAGCAGCTTAGAAATGGGGGTCGCACTGTTTTTT.

This sequence joins TRBV2 and TRBJ2-7; 8 bases are a match to TRBD1. Germline V gives CDR1 SNHLY, CDR2 FYNNEI. J lost 2 bases, V lost 3 bases, and 3 bases had no gene match. The length of the CDR3 is 14 residues. The chain's CDR3 is CASSDQGAPYEQYF. The DNA for the CDR3 is TGTGCCAGCAGTGATCAGGGGGCCCCCTACGAGCAGTACTTC. Looking up the rest from reference TRBV2 and TRBJ2-7 gives the full variable domain: EPEVTQTPSHQVTQMGQEVILRCVPISNHLYFYWYRQILGQKVEFLVSFYNNEISEKSEIFDDQFSVERPDGSNFTLKIRSTKLEDSAMYFCASSDQGAPYEQYFGPGTRLTVT.

V is TRBV4-1 and J is TRBJ2-7, with 11 bases that match TRBD2. There are 15 residues in the CDR3. V shed 6 bases, J shed 1 base, and the junction held 5 bases outside the gene matches. Germline V gene data show CDR1 as MGHRA and CDR2 as YSYEKL. CDR3 in DNA: TGCGCCAGCAGGTGGGGACTAGCGGATTCCTACGAGCAGTACTTC. It is translated as CASRWGLADSYEQYF.

The genes are TRBV5-6 and TRBJ2-7, with a possible D match to TRBD2 (5 bases). Germline V CDR1 and CDR2: SGHDT, YYEEEE. The V end was cut by 5 bases, the J end by 0 bases, with 15 bases between. The CDR3 extends over 15 amino acids. The CDR3 DNA reads as TGTGCCAGCAGGGTGAGGGAGAGCTACTCCTACGAGCAGTACTTC. Amino acid sequence: CASRVRESYSYEQYF.

V and J are TRBV10-2 and TRBJ2-7, with D hard to call. In germline, CDR1 is WSHSY, CDR2 SAAADI. There are 15 residues in the CDR3. The V gene lost 10 bases and the J gene lost 0 bases, with 19 bases spanning the gap. DNA of the CDR3: TGCGCCACCTGGGCGAAGGAGATGAGCTCCTACGAGCAGTACTTC. This sequence encodes CATWAKEMSSYEQYF.

The CDR3 nucleotides read TGCGCCAGCAGCCCCGCCAAACGGACGGACAACACTGAAGCTTTCTTT. This sequence encodes CASSPAKRTDNTEAFF. This chain uses TRBV5-1 with TRBJ1-1; D unclear. Germline-derived CDR1 and CDR2 are SGHRS and YFSETQ. The CDR3 sequence is 16 residues long. The ends were cut back, 4 bases at V and 2 bases at J, with 18 bases in the middle.

The rearrangement links TRBV2 to TRBJ1-5; D perhaps matches TRBD1 (5 bases). The CDR3 extends over 14 amino acids. V was shortened by 4 bases and J by 4 bases, with 11 bases between the two germline ends. The germline CDR1 and CDR2 sequences are SNHLY and FYNNEI. The CDR3 region is CASSGGRTNQPQHF. In DNA form, the CDR3 reads TGTGCCAGCAGTGGGGGCAGGACAAATCAGCCCCAGCATTTT.

This clone was observed a handful of times. The V gene is TRBV2, the J gene TRBJ2-1; D is unclear. The V end lost 10 bases, the J end lost 8 bases, and 21 bases lay between the germline ends. CDR3 length: 14 amino acids. The germline V gene encodes CDR1 SNHLY and CDR2 FYNNEI. The CDR3 DNA is TGTGCCACCCAATCGGGCCTAGTAGGCTATGAGCAGTTCTTC. Residues: CATQSGLVGYEQFF. The whole variable domain, filled in from reference TRBV2 and TRBJ2-1, reads EPEVTQTPSHQVTQMGQEVILRCVPISNHLYFYWYRQILGQKVEFLVSFYNNEISEKSEIFDDQFSVERPDGSNFTLKIRSTKLEDSAMYFCATQSGLVGYEQFFGPGTRLTVL.

This chain joins TRBV4-3 and TRBJ2-1; TRBD2 agrees at 11 bases. The CDR3 runs to 17 residues. V shed 1 base and J 4 bases; nucleotides not matched to a gene: 6. Germline V gene lookup returns CDR1 LGHNA and CDR2 YSLEER. CDR3 sequence reads: CASSQALGTSGYNEQFF. The CDR3 region has the DNA TGCGCCAGCAGCCAAGCCTTGGGGACTAGCGGATACAATGAGCAGTTCTTC.

The rearrangement links TRBV2 to TRBJ2-3; TRBD2 is a possible D gene (6 bases). With 6 bases removed from V and 0 bases from J, the gap between germline ends came to 16 bases. Germline-derived CDR1 and CDR2 are SNHLY and FYNNEI. The CDR3 loop spans 16 amino acids. This CDR3 is CASRVGGAASTDTQYF. The CDR3 nucleotides are TGTGCCAGCAGGGTCGGGGGAGCGGCTAGCACAGATACGCAGTATTTT.

A single count supports this clone. V gene TRBV5-1 combines with J gene TRBJ2-5, with D possibly matching TRBD1 (6 bases). Looked up from germline, CDR1 is SGHRS and CDR2 is YFSETQ. The V end lost 3 bases, the J end lost 6 bases, and 15 bases lay between the germline ends. This CDR3 contains 14 residues. CDR3 loop: CASSSTTGYQTQYF. The DNA for the CDR3 is TGCGCCAGCAGCTCGACCACAGGGTATCAGACCCAGTACTTC.

The chain is built from TRBV9 and TRBJ2-3; D gene uncertain. Per germline, CDR1 SGDLS and CDR2 YYNGEE. There are 13 residues in the CDR3. V gave up 7 bases and J gave up 6 bases, with 15 bases separating them. The CDR3 protein is CASGVSPSDTQYF. DNA of the CDR3: TGTGCCAGCGGGGTTAGCCCGAGCGATACGCAGTATTTT.

This sequence joins TRBV2 and TRBJ2-5; a possible D gene is TRBD2 (5 bases). CDR3 length equals 15 residues. Germline assignment: CDR1 SNHLY and CDR2 FYNNEI. V lost 3 bases and J 1 base, leaving 12 bases between the germline ends. Here the CDR3 DNA reads TGTGCCAGCAGTGATGAGGGTACCCCCCAAGAGACCCAGTACTTC. Amino acids: CASSDEGTPQETQYF.

The chain carries TRBV4-3 and TRBJ1-2; TRBD1 agrees at 7 bases. Germline assignment: CDR1 LGHNA and CDR2 YSLEER. The CDR3 consists of 17 residues. J was trimmed by 3 bases and V by 3 bases; bases with no gene match: 13. CDR3 in amino acids: CASSQIPGQKNHYGYTF. Here the CDR3 DNA reads TGCGCCAGCAGCCAGATTCCGGGACAGAAAAATCACTATGGCTACACCTTC.

The V gene is TRBV6-5, the J gene TRBJ2-7; 8 bases are a match to TRBD2. Germline V gives CDR1 MNHEY, CDR2 SVGAGI. J lost 4 bases, V lost 6 bases, and 11 bases had no gene match. The CDR3 sequence is 15 residues long. The CDR3 sequence is CASRREASGLYEQYF. CDR3 in DNA: TGTGCCAGCAGAAGGGAGGCTAGCGGGCTTTACGAGCAGTACTTC.

The gene calls are TRBV10-3 and TRBJ2-4, with TRBD1 identical over 7 bases. After removal of 2 bases from V and 6 bases from J, the junction contained 1 base not matched to a gene. The CDR3 consists of 13 residues. Per germline, CDR1 ENHRY and CDR2 SYGVKD. For the CDR3, the DNA is TGTGCCATCAGTGAGACAGGGGTAAACATTCAGTACTTC. Protein: CAISETGVNIQYF.

J is TRBJ2-1 and V is TRBV11-2; 9 positions agree with TRBD1. Per the germline V gene, CDR1 is SGHAT and CDR2 is FQNNGV. Trimming removed 3 bases from V and 2 bases from J; junction bases left unmatched: 11. This CDR3 spans 18 amino acids. The CDR3 spells CASSLIASTGGTYNEQFF. CDR3 nucleotide sequence: TGTGCCAGCAGCTTGATCGCTAGTACAGGGGGCACCTACAATGAGCAGTTCTTC.

The rearrangement joins TRBV5-1 to TRBJ2-1, with D possibly TRBD1 on 5 matching bases. CDR1 is SGHRS, CDR2 YFSETQ, per germline. V was trimmed by 2 bases and J by 8 bases, leaving 11 bases between them. The CDR3 covers 13 residues. The CDR3 loop reads CASSFTGYDEQFF. The CDR3 DNA reads TGCGCCAGCAGCTTCACAGGATACGATGAGCAGTTCTTC. The entire variable domain, with the rest obtained from reference TRBV5-1 and TRBJ2-1, is as follows: KAGVTQTPRYLIKTRGQQVTLSCSPISGHRSVSWYQQTPGQGLQFLFEYFSETQRNKGNFPGRFSGRQFSNSRSEMNVSTLELGDSALYLCASSFTGYDEQFFGPGTRLTVL.

V is TRBV5-1 and J is TRBJ2-3; the D is unclear. The V gene lost 4 bases and the J gene lost 2 bases, with 14 bases spanning the gap. Germline assignment: CDR1 SGHRS and CDR2 YFSETQ. The CDR3 runs to 15 residues. CDR3 bases: TGCGCCAGCAGCCCTGGGTTCGGGTACACAGATACGCAGTATTTT. This encodes CASSPGFGYTDTQYF. The full variable domain, with the rest looked up from reference TRBV5-1 and TRBJ2-3, is KAGVTQTPRYLIKTRGQQVTLSCSPISGHRSVSWYQQTPGQGLQFLFEYFSETQRNKGNFPGRFSGRQFSNSRSEMNVSTLELGDSALYLCASSPGFGYTDTQYFGPGTRLTVL.

This rearrangement joins TRBV5-1 to TRBJ1-3; 7 bases align to TRBD1. V dropped 4 bases and J dropped 4; count of bases not matched to a gene: 5. Germline V gene data show CDR1 as SGHRS and CDR2 as YFSETQ. This CDR3 spans 14 amino acids. This CDR3 is CASSPTGVGNTIYF. In DNA, the CDR3 is TGCGCCAGCAGCCCAACAGGGGTGGGAAACACCATATATTTT.